A few counts support the clone carrying this T cell receptor (beta chain). The antigen remains undetermined. Profiled with immunoSEQ multiplex PCR; TCRdb holds only in-frame clones, not every one. The sample has some 40,000 clones, 85% to 95% seen once. Patients got ipilimumab 1 mg/kg beginning 14 to 28 days post-transplant. Patients received nivolumab 3 mg/kg at weeks 1, 4, 7, 10, then fortnightly to week 26. The sample comes from a study of ipilimumab plus nivolumab after autologous stem cell transplantation. Overall study: A median of about eight nivolumab and 5 ipilimumab doses were given. Study-level points and caveats: TCR repertoire, Treg phenotype and gut microbiota reportedly support more study of this approach.

Germline CDR1 reads SGHTA; CDR2 reads FQGTGA. Trimming left V 4 bases short and J 0 bases short, with 10 bases between. The CDR3 runs to 16 residues. V usage is TRBV7-3 and J usage is TRBJ2-6; D ambiguous. The TCR was taken from a male donor with multiple myeloma. The starting material was PBMCs, obtained in a trial of ipilimumab plus nivolumab as post-transplant consolidation. Here the CDR3 DNA reads TGTGCCAGCAGCTCGTTCGGGTCCTCTGGGGCCAACGTCCTGACTTTC. This codes for CASSSFGSSGANVLTF.